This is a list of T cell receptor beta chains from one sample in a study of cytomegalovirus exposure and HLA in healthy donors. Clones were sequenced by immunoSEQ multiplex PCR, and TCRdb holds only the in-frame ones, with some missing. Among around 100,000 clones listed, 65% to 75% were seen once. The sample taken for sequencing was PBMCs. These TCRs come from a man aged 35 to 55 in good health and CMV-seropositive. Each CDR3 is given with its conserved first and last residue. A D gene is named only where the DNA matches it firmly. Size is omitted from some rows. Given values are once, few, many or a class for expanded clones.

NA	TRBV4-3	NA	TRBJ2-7	TGCGCCAGCAGCCAAGTAAACGGGTACGAGCAGTACTTC	CASSQVNGYEQYF
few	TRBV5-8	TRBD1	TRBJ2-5	TGTGCCAGCAGCAGGGACAGACAAGAGACCCAGTACTTC	CASSRDRQETQYF
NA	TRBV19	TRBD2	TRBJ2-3	TGTGCCAGTAGTATAGGCGGACTAGCGGGGGGCACAGATACGCAGTATTTT	CASSIGGLAGGTDTQYF
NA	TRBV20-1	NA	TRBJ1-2	TGCAGTGCTAGAGCAGGGCTCACCTACACCTTC	CSARAGLTYTF
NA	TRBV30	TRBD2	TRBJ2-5	TGTGCCTGGACTTTAGAAGGCGGGAGGTCGGCCCAGTACTTC	CAWTLEGGRSAQYF
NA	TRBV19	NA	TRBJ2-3	TGTGCCAGCTCCGTCACAGATACGCAGTATTTT	CASSVTDTQYF
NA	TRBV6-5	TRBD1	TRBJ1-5	TGTGCCAGCAGTTCCGGACAGGGGGCCTATCAGCCCCAGCATTTT	CASSSGQGAYQPQHF
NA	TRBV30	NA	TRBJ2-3	TGTGCCTGGAACTCGGGATTAAGGAGCACAGATACGCAGTATTTT	CAWNSGLRSTDTQYF
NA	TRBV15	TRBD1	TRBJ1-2	TGTGCCACCAGCAGAGAAAACAGGGGTGGTGGCTACACCTTC	CATSRENRGGGYTF
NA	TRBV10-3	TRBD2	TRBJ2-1	TGTGCCATCAGTGACCGGACTAGCGGGATCTCCTACAATGAGCAGTTCTTC	CAISDRTSGISYNEQFF
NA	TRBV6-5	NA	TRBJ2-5	TGTGCCAGCAGTCGAGTTAAGGGGGTTCAAGAGACCCAGTACTTC	CASSRVKGVQETQYF
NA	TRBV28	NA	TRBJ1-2	TGTGCCAGCAGTTTGGGGGGGAAGGCCTATGGCTACACCTTC	CASSLGGKAYGYTF
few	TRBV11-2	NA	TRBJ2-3	TGTGCCAGCAGCTTAGTGGCCGACACAGATACGCAGTATTTT	CASSLVADTDTQYF
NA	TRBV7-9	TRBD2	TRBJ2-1	TGTGCCGCTGGGCTAGCGGGAGTTAATGAGCAGTTCTTC	CAAGLAGVNEQFF
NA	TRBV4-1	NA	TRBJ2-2	TGCGCCAGCAGCCAAGGAATACGGGGAACCGGGGAGCTGTTTTTT	CASSQGIRGTGELFF
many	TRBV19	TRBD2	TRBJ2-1	TGTGCCAGTAAAGGGACTAGCGGGAGTGGTAATGAGCAGTTCTTC	CASKGTSGSGNEQFF
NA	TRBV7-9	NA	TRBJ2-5	TGTGCCAGCAGCTTAGTCAAGACAGGCCAAGAGACCCAGTACTTC	CASSLVKTGQETQYF
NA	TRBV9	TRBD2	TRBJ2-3	TGTGCCAGCAGCGTATCACAGCGGGAGGGCACAGATACGCAGTATTTT	CASSVSQREGTDTQYF
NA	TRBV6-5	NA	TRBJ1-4	TGTGCCAGCAGTTCTCTTTTAGGGGCAACTAATGAAAAACTGTTTTTT	CASSSLLGATNEKLFF
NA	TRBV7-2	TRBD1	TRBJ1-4	TGTGCCAGCAGACATACAGGGGGCGCAACCACTAATGAAAAACTGTTTTTT	CASRHTGGATTNEKLFF
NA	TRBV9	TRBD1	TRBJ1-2	TGTGCCAGCCGGACAGGGAGTAACTATGGCTACACCTTC	CASRTGSNYGYTF
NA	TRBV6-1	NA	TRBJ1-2	TGTGCCAGCTCCGAAGGGGCAGGCCGTATCTATGGCTACACCTTC	CASSEGAGRIYGYTF
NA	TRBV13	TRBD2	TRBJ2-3	TGTGCCAGCAGCTCGCCCGGAATAGCGGGAGTTTCGGATACGCAGTATTTT	CASSSPGIAGVSDTQYF
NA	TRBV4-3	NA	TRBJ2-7	TGCGCCAGCAGCCAAGATATTGAAGAGACCTACGAGCAGTACTTC	CASSQDIEETYEQYF
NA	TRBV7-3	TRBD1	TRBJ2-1	TGTGCCAGCAGCCCAGGACAGGGGGGTTACGAGGAGCAGTTCTTC	CASSPGQGGYEEQFF
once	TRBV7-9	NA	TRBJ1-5	TGTTCCAGCAGCGCTTTTACGAACAGCCAGCCCCAGCATTTT	CSSSAFTNSQPQHF
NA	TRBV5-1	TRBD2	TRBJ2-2	TGCGCCAGCAGGGGTGGAGCGGGAGTAACCGGGGAGCTGTTTTTT	CASRGGAGVTGELFF
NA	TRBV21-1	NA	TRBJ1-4	TGTGCCAGCAGCAAGGGACAGGGTGGAAATGAAAAACTGTTTTTT	CASSKGQGGNEKLFF
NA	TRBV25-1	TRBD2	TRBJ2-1	TGTGCCAGCAGCGAAGGACTAGCGGTTCACAATGAGCAGTTCTTC	CASSEGLAVHNEQFF
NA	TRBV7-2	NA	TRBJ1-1	TGTGCCAGCAGCTCGCCGCCCCCGGGACACCACACTGAAGCTTTCTTT	CASSSPPPGHHTEAFF
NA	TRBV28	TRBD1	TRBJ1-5	TGTGCCAGCAGTCTCGAAACAGGGGGCCATCAGCCCCAGCATTTT	CASSLETGGHQPQHF
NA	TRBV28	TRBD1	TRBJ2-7	TGTGCCAGCGGCAGGGGGCGCGCACCCTACGAGCAGTACTTC	CASGRGRAPYEQYF
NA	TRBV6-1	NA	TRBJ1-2	TGTGCCAGCACCGAGGGGGTCAGCCGCTATGGCTACACCTTC	CASTEGVSRYGYTF
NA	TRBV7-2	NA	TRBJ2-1	TGTGCCAGCAGCTTCAACCTAGAAGTATGGTACAATGAGCAGTTCTTC	CASSFNLEVWYNEQFF
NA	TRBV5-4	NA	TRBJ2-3	TGTGCCAGCAGCTTGGCCAGCGGACGCACAGATACGCAGTATTTT	CASSLASGRTDTQYF
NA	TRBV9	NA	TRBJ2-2	TGTGCCAGCAGCGTAGAAACCCGGGGTCCCCCCCATCGCACCGGGGAGCTGTTTTTT	CASSVETRGPPHRTGELFF
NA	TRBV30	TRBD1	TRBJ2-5	TGTGCCTGGAGACAGGGGGAGCAGGGTCGTGGGGAGACCCAGTACTTC	CAWRQGEQGRGETQYF
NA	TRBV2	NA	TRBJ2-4	TGTGCCAGCACCCCGTATGGGGGAGGGGGGGCGAACATTCAGTACTTC	CASTPYGGGGANIQYF
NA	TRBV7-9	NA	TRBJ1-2	TGTGCCAGCAGCTTAGCTGGACAGAAGACTTATGGCTACACCTTC	CASSLAGQKTYGYTF
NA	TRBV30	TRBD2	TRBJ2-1	TGTGCCTGGAGCGGACTGGGCGGGAGAGGGGATGAGCAGTTCTTC	CAWSGLGGRGDEQFF
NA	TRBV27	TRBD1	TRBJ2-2	TGTGCCAGCAGGACAGGGGCCGGGGAGCTGTTTTTT	CASRTGAGELFF
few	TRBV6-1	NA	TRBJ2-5	TGTGCCAGCAGGGGGAGCCGGGAGACCCAGTACTTC	CASRGSRETQYF
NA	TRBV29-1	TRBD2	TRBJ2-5	TGCAGCGTTGGGGGGGGAGTAGGAGAGACCCAGTACTTC	CSVGGGVGETQYF
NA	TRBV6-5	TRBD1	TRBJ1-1	TGTGCCAGCAGCAGCGGACAGGGGAACACTGAAGCTTTCTTT	CASSSGQGNTEAFF
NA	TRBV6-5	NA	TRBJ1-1	TGTGCCAGCAGTTACGGGGGAGGGCTTGAAGCTTTCTTT	CASSYGGGLEAFF
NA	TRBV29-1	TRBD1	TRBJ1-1	TGCAGCGTGGCTACGACAGGGCCGGGCACTGAAGCTTTCTTT	CSVATTGPGTEAFF
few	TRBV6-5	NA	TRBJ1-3	TGTGCCAGCAGTCTGACAGGCGTTTCTGGAAACACCATATATTTT	CASSLTGVSGNTIYF
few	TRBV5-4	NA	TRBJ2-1	TGTGCCAGCAGCTCGGGACTCCCAGAGGAGCAGTTCTTC	CASSSGLPEEQFF
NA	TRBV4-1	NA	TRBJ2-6	TGCGCCAGCAGCCAAGATCCAGGGGCTGGGGCCAACGTCCTGACTTTC	CASSQDPGAGANVLTF
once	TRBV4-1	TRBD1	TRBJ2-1	TGCGCCAGCTCCCACCGGGACAGCGCCTACAATGAGCAGTTCTTC	CASSHRDSAYNEQFF
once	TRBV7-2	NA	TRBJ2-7	TGTGCCAGCAGCTTATCTGCAGGAACCTACGAGCAGTACTTC	CASSLSAGTYEQYF
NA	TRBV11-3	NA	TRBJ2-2	TGTGCCAGCAGCCCTACTGCTGCCGGGGAGCTGTTTTTT	CASSPTAAGELFF